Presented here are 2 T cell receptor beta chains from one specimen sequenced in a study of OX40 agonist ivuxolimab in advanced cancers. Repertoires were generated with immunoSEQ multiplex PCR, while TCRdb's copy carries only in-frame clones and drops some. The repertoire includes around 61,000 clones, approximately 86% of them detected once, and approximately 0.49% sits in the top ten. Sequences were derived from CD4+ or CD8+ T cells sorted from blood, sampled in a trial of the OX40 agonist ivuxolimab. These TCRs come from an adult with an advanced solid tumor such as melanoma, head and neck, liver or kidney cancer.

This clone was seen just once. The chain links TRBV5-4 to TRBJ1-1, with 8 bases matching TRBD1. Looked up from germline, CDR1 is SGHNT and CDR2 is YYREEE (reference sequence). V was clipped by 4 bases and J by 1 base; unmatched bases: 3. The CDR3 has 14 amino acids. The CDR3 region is CASSVDRGNTEAFF. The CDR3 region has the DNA TGTGCCAGCAGCGTCGACAGGGGGAACACTGAAGCTTTCTTT.

As DNA, the CDR3 is TGTGCCAGCAGCTCCCAGGGGGCGGCCCCCCTAGACTATGGCTACACCTTC. It encodes CASSSQGAAPLDYGYTF. This chain connects TRBV11-2 to TRBJ1-2; 8 bases match TRBD1. Trimming at V came to 4 bases and at J to 3 bases, leaving 13 bases not matched to a gene. CDR1 and CDR2 (germline): SGHAT, FQNNGV. The CDR3 is 17 residues long.